These 20 T cell receptor beta chains share one sample of origin, sequenced in a study of blood T cell repertoires in COVID-19. Profiled with immunoSEQ multiplex PCR; TCRdb holds only in-frame clones, not every one. This table holds approximately 200,000 clones, about four fifths found once. The sequencing input was PBMCs or T cells enriched from blood (not recorded which). The receptor set was obtained from a man between 40 and 49 years old who had recovered from COVID-19.

The chain employs TRBV7-2 and TRBJ2-7, with a weak D call TRBD1 (5 bases). The CDR3 is 12 amino acids. The germline gives CDR1 SGHTA, CDR2 FQGNSA. The V and J ends lost 5 bases and 5 bases respectively, with 10 bases between them. The CDR3 nucleotides read TGTGCCAGCAGCCCCGTGGGGCACGAGCAGTACTTC. Encoded protein: CASSPVGHEQYF. Full variable domain (rest looked up from reference TRBV7-2 and TRBJ2-7): GAGVSQSPSNKVTEKGKDVELRCDPISGHTALYWYRQSLGQGLEFLIYFQGNSAPDKSGLPSDRFSAERTGGSVSTLTIQRTQQEDSAVYLCASSPVGHEQYFGPGTRLTVT.

The rearrangement uses TRBV6-5 and TRBJ2-7; D is ambiguous. This CDR3 contains 14 residues. V lost 6 bases and J lost 3, with 15 bases in between. Per the germline V gene, CDR1 is MNHEY and CDR2 is SVGAGI. CDR3: CASRIWNSFYEQYF. The CDR3 DNA is TGTGCCAGCAGAATTTGGAATAGCTTCTACGAGCAGTACTTC.

This chain connects TRBV28 to TRBJ2-1; 8 bases agree with TRBD1. After removal of 2 bases from V and 6 bases from J, the junction contained 6 bases not matched to a gene. There are 15 residues in the CDR3. Germline-derived CDR1 and CDR2 are MDHEN and SYDVKM. The CDR3 loop reads CASSLDRGEGNEQFF. CDR3 DNA sequence: TGTGCCAGCAGTTTAGACAGGGGAGAGGGCAATGAGCAGTTCTTC. The full variable domain, in which reference TRBV28 and TRBJ2-1 provide the parts outside the CDR3, is DVKVTQSSRYLVKRTGEKVFLECVQDMDHENMFWYRQDPGLGLRLIYFSYDVKMKEKGDIPEGYSVSREKKERFSLILESASTNQTSMYLCASSLDRGEGNEQFFGPGTRLTVL.

A single count supports this clone. This chain links TRBV5-1 with TRBJ2-7; TRBD2 matches 13 bases. This CDR3 has 17 amino acids. CDR1 SGHRS and CDR2 YFSETQ come from the germline V gene. V gave up 2 bases and J gave up 5 bases; unmatched junction bases: 10. CDR3 protein: CASSFGGTSGREDEQYF. CDR3 sequence (DNA): TGCGCCAGCAGCTTCGGGGGCACTAGCGGGAGGGAGGACGAGCAGTACTTC.

This clone showed up just once. The chain uses TRBV7-3 and TRBJ2-7; 7 bases fit TRBD1. The CDR3 extends over 13 amino acids. The V gene's germline CDR1 is SGHTA and CDR2 FQGTGA. V lost 5 bases to trimming and J lost 2 bases; unmatched junction nucleotides: 3. The CDR3 region is CASSRDSTYEQYF. CDR3 nucleotides: TGTGCCAGCAGCCGGGACAGCACCTACGAGCAGTACTTC.

The rearrangement links TRBV2 to TRBJ2-2; 7 bases align to TRBD1. V dropped 4 bases and J dropped 4; count of bases not matched to a gene: 6. This CDR3 region has 15 residues. The germline gives CDR1 SNHLY, CDR2 FYNNEI. For the CDR3, the DNA is TGTGCCAGCAGTGTCTTTGCAGGGGGCACCGGGGAGCTGTTTTTT. Residues: CASSVFAGGTGELFF.

The chain has TRBV27 and TRBJ2-1, with D perhaps TRBD2 (5 bases). Trimming took 5 bases from V and 2 from J, leaving 16 bases between them. The germline V gene encodes CDR1 MNHEY and CDR2 SMNVEV (reference sequence). This CDR3 is 16 amino acids long. The CDR3 loop reads CASSGWVGETYNEQFF. The CDR3 DNA is TGTGCCAGCAGTGGGTGGGTCGGGGAGACCTACAATGAGCAGTTCTTC.

The chain uses TRBV7-2 and TRBJ2-2; TRBD1 aligns across 8 bases. Germline CDR1 reads SGHTA; CDR2 reads FQGNSA. The ends lost 7 bases at V and 1 base at J; junction bases unmatched: 5. The CDR3 consists of 15 residues. The CDR3 coding sequence is TGTGCCAGCACCATAGGACAGGGGAACACCGGGGAGCTGTTTTTT. Translating it yields CASTIGQGNTGELFF.

The rearrangement links TRBV5-4 to TRBJ1-4; a weak D match, TRBD1 (6 bases). This CDR3 has 15 amino acids. From germline, CDR1 is SGHNT and CDR2 YYREEE (reference sequence). Trimming shortened V by 4 bases and J by 0 bases, and 10 bases separated the two germline ends. As DNA, the CDR3 is TGTGCCAGCAGCATACAGGGTTCAACTAATGAAAAACTGTTTTTT. It codes for CASSIQGSTNEKLFF.

The chain combines TRBV5-1 with TRBJ1-2; TRBD1 aligns across 8 bases. CDR3 size: 13 residues. V shed 4 bases and J 6 bases; nucleotides not matched to a gene: 5. Germline loops: CDR1 SGHRS, CDR2 YFSETQ. The CDR3 is CASSQQGEDGYTF. The CDR3 DNA follows: TGCGCCAGCAGCCAACAGGGGGAGGATGGCTACACCTTC.

The chain joins TRBV4-1 to TRBJ1-1; D not resolved. V lost 4 bases and J lost 1, with 16 bases in between. This CDR3 is built from 16 residues. From germline, CDR1 is MGHRA and CDR2 YSYEKL. The CDR3 is CASSRDPQARNTEAFF. DNA of the CDR3: TGCGCCAGCAGCCGAGACCCCCAGGCCAGGAACACTGAAGCTTTCTTT.

The chain links TRBV10-3 to TRBJ1-2; D might be TRBD1 (5 bases). This CDR3 region has 14 residues. V was clipped by 0 bases and J by 8 bases, with 13 bases between them. Germline V gene data show CDR1 as ENHRY and CDR2 as SYGVKD. CDR3 loop: CAISESGARRGYTF. For the CDR3, the DNA is TGTGCCATCAGTGAGTCAGGGGCCCGCCGGGGCTACACCTTC.

The chain employs TRBV2 and TRBJ2-5; 8 bases line up with TRBD2. The CDR3 extends over 17 amino acids. Germline assignment: CDR1 SNHLY and CDR2 FYNNEI. With V trimmed by 4 bases and J by 5 bases, 15 bases remained unmatched. CDR3 amino acids: CASSGAAGASPWETQYF. CDR3 in DNA: TGTGCCAGCAGTGGGGCAGCGGGAGCGTCCCCTTGGGAGACCCAGTACTTC.

The chain couples TRBV5-4 to TRBJ2-5; TRBD1 agrees at 9 bases. With V trimmed by 5 bases and J by 4 bases, 12 bases remained unmatched. Germline V gene lookup returns CDR1 SGHNT and CDR2 YYREEE (reference sequence). The CDR3 is 16 amino acids. The CDR3 DNA is TGTGCCAGCAGTTATACCGGGACAGGGTTGGCAGAGACCCAGTACTTC. This encodes CASSYTGTGLAETQYF.

The chain employs TRBV6-2 or TRBV6-3 and TRBJ1-1; D may be TRBD1 (6 bases). CDR3 length: 15 amino acids. V lost 6 bases and J 4 bases, leaving 18 bases between the germline ends. CDR1 MNHEY and CDR2 SVGEGT come from the germline V gene. CDR3 region: CASSPGGGASTEAFF. The CDR3 coding sequence is TGTGCCAGCAGCCCGGGCGGGGGGGCGAGCACTGAAGCTTTCTTT.

The chain is built from TRBV12-5 and TRBJ1-1, with 8 bases aligning to TRBD1. The CDR3 runs to 18 residues. CDR1 is LGHNT and CDR2 is FRNRAP in the germline V gene. V was pared by 3 bases and J by 1 base, with 13 bases of the junction left unmatched. CDR3 region: CASGFVTGTGGWNTEAFF. The CDR3 DNA follows: TGTGCTAGTGGTTTTGTGACCGGGACAGGAGGCTGGAACACTGAAGCTTTCTTT.

The V gene is TRBV25-1, the J gene TRBJ2-1; TRBD2 matches 7 bases. CDR1 and CDR2 from the germline V gene are MGHDK and SYGVNS. The CDR3 has 13 amino acids. Trimming at V came to 9 bases and at J to 2 bases, leaving 4 bases not matched to a gene. CDR3 in amino acids: CASASGPYNEQFF. The CDR3 nucleotides read TGTGCCAGTGCTAGCGGCCCCTACAATGAGCAGTTCTTC.

The chain carries TRBV12-3 or TRBV12-4 and TRBJ1-1; D is unclear. V was cut by 1 base and J by 4 bases, with 7 bases left in between. The CDR3 length is 13 residues. CDR3: CASSLGEGTEAFF. Here the CDR3 DNA reads TGTGCCAGCAGTTTAGGAGAGGGCACTGAAGCTTTCTTT.

This chain links TRBV18 with TRBJ1-2, with D unclear. The CDR3 spans 13 residues. The V gene lost 3 bases and the J gene lost 6 bases, with 11 bases spanning the gap. Germline V gene lookup returns CDR1 KGHSH and CDR2 LQKENI. This CDR3 reads CASSPRETDGYTF. CDR3 sequence (DNA): TGTGCCAGCTCACCCCGGGAGACTGATGGCTACACCTTC.

This clone was found a few times. The J gene is TRBJ2-1, the V gene TRBV12-3 or TRBV12-4, with TRBD2 as a possible D gene (6 bases). The CDR3 spans 12 residues. Trimming took off 0 bases at V and 9 bases at J, with 6 bases between the two ends. The CDR3, as DNA: TGTGCCAGCAGTTTAGCAGCGGGTGAGCAGTTCTTC. Translating it yields CASSLAAGEQFF.